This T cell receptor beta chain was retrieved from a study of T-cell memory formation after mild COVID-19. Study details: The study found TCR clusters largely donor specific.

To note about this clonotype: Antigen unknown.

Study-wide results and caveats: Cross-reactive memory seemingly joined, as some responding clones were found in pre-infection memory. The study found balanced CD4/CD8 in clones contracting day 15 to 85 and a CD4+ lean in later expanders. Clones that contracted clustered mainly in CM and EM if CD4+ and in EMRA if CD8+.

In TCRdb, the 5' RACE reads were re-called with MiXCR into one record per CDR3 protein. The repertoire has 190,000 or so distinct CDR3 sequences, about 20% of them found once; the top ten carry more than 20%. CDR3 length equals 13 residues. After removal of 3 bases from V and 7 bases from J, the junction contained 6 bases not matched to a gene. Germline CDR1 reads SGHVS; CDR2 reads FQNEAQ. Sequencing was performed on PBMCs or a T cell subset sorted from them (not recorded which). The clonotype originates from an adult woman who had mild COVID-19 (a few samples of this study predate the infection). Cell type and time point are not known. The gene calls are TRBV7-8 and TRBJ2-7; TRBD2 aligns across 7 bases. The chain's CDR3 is CASSFAWEGEQYF. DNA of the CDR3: TGTGCCAGCAGCTTTGCCTGGGAGGGAGAGCAGTACTTC.